The clone carrying this TCR beta chain has ten or more counts. Its antigen is as yet unknown. Germline values: CDR1 SEHNR, CDR2 FQNEAQ (reference sequence). The CDR3 sequence is 13 residues long. V was clipped by 1 base and J by 6 bases, with 8 bases between them. The authors prepared the TCRbeta library with unique molecular identifiers. TCRdb fed the PCR reads into MiXCR, producing one record per CDR3 protein. The table lists hundreds of thousands of distinct CDR3 sequences, 10% to 15% of them singletons. The data stem from a study of T-cell reconstitution after alpha-beta-depleted transplantation in children. Findings and caveats of the study: The study reportedly traced alpha-beta T cells about two months after transplant to several hundred expanded graft clones. Day-60 TCRbeta diversity that was high in some patients was derived from surviving recipient T cells and thymic progenitors. By one year post-transplant, T-cell counts and diversity largely arose from T cells that were newly produced.

This rearrangement joins TRBV7-9 to TRBJ2-3; D unclear. This receptor was identified in a male patient under 18 who had a stem cell transplant for acute myeloid leukemia, so the T cells may come from the graft donor. The source material was PBMCs, mostly from graft donor cells, sampled 360 days after TCRalphabeta/CD19-depleted stem cell transplant. CDR3 sequence (DNA): TGTGCCAGCAGCTTAGTGTCGCCCGATACGCAGTATTTT. Protein: CASSLVSPDTQYF. The full variable domain, in which reference TRBV7-9 and TRBJ2-3 provide the parts outside the CDR3, is DTGVSQNPRHKITKRGQNVTFRCDPISEHNRLYWYRQTLGQGPEFLTYFQNEAQLEKSRLLSDRFSAERPKGSFSTLEIQRTEQGDSAMYLCASSLVSPDTQYFGPGTRLTVL.